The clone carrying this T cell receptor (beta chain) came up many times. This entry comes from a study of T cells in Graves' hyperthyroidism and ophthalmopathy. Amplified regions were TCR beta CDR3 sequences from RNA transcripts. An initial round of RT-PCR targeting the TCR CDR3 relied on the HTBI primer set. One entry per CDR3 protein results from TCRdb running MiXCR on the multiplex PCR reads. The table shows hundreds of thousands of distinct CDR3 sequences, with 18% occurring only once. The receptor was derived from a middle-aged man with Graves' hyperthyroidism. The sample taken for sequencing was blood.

The CDR3 nucleotides read TGTGCCCACGCCGGGGCAACCCGTGGCACAGATACGCAGTATTTT. Translation gives CAHAGATRGTDTQYF. The genes are TRBV28 and TRBJ2-3; possibly TRBD1 or TRBD2 for D (5 bases each). V was trimmed by 11 bases and J by 1 base, leaving 19 bases between them. This CDR3 contains 15 residues. The germline gives CDR1 MDHEN, CDR2 SYDVKM.